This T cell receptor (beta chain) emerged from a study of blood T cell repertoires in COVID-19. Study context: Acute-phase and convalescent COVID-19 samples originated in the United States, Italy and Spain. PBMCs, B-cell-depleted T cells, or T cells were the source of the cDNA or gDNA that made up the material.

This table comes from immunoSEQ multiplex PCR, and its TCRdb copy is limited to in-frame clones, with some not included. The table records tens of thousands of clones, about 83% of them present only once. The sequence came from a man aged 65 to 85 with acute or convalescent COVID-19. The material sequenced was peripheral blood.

CDR3 coding DNA: TGTGCCAGCAGCCACCGAAGTTGGCCCATCAATTCACCCCTCCACTTT. This codes for CASSHRSWPINSPLHF. V usage is TRBV14 and J usage is TRBJ1-6; no firm D call. V shed 3 bases and J shed 7 bases, with 16 bases lying between them. Per the germline V gene, CDR1 is SGHDN and CDR2 is FVKESK. The CDR3 is 16 amino acids.